This T cell receptor beta chain was sequenced during a study of T cells after yellow fever vaccination. Study results and caveats: Clonotypes shared by both compartments, CD4 and CD8, made up a small share. Clones from primary vaccination mostly reappeared after the booster (roughly 95% CD4, around 90% CD8). Bulk-population clonotypes that are abundant could appear as contaminants in FACS-sorted repertoires.

The study made its TCR cDNA through 5'RACE template switching. That step introduced a universal primer site along with UMIs. TCRdb called the 5' RACE reads again in MiXCR, with one record for every CDR3 protein. The data contain 200,000 to 300,000 distinct CDR3 sequences, 10% to 15% of them seen just once; the ten biggest clones take up about 0.51%. Trimming cost V 4 bases and J 2 bases, with 3 bases left between them. This CDR3 has 10 residues. The germline V gene has CDR1 SQVTM and CDR2 ANQGSEA. This clonotype occurred a few times. Its antigen is currently unknown. The clonotype was recovered from a man aged 25 to 40 who received the YFV17D yellow fever vaccine. The chain has TRBV29-1 and TRBJ2-7; D remains ambiguous. The sequenced sample was CD4+ T cells sorted from PBMCs, obtained 45 days after the yellow fever booster vaccination. Written as DNA, the CDR3 is TGCAGCGTTGGGACCTACGAGCAGTACTTC. It yields the protein CSVGTYEQYF.